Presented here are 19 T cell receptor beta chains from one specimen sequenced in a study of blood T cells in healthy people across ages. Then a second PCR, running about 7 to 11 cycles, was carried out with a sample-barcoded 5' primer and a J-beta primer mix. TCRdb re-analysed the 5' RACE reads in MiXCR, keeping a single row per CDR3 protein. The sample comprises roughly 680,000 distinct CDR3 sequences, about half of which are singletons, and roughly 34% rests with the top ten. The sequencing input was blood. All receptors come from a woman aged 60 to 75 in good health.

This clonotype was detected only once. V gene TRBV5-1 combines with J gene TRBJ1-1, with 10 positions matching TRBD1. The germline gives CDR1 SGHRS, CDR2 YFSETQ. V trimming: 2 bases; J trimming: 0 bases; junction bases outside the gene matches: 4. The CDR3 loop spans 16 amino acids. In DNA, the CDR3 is TGCGCCAGCAGCTTTGGACAGGGGGTTATGAACACTGAAGCTTTCTTT. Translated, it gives CASSFGQGVMNTEAFF.

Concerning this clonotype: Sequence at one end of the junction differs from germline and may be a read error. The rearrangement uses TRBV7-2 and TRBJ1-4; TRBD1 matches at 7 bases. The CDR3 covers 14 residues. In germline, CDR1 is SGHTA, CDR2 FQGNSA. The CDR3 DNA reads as TGTGCCAGCAGCTTCGCACAGGGGTATGAGAAACTGTTTTTT. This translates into CASSFAQGYEKLFF.

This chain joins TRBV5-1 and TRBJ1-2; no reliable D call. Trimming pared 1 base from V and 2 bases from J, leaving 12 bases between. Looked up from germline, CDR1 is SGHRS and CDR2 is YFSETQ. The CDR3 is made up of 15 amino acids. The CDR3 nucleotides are TGCGCCAGCAGCTTGTTTGACACCCTAAACTATGGCTACACCTTC. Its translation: CASSLFDTLNYGYTF.

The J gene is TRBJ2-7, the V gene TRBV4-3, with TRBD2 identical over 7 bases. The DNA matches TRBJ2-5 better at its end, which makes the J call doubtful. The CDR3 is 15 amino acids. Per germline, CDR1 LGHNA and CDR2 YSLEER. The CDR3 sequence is CASSQDHGGGETQYF. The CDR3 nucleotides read TGCGCCAGCAGCCAAGATCATGGCGGGGGAGAGACCCAGTACTTC.

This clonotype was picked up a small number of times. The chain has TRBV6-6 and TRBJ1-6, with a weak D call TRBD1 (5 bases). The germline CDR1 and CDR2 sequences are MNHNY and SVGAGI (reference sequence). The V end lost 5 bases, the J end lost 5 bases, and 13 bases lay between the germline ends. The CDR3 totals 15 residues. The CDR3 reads CASSTSGADNSPLHF. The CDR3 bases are TGTGCCAGCAGTACCTCCGGGGCCGATAATTCACCCCTCCACTTT.

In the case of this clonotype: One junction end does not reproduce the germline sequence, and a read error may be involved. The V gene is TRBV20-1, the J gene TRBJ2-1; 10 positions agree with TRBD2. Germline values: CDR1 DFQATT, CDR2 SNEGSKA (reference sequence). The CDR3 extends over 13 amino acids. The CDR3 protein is CSSSGSSYNEQFF. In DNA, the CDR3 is TGCAGTTCTAGCGGGAGCTCCTACAATGAGCAGTTCTTC.

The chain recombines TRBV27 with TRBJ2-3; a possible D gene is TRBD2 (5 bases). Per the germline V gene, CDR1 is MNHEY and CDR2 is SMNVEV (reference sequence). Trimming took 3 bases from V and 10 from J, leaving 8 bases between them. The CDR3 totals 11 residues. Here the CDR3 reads CASSLFGAQYF. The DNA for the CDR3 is TGTGCCAGCAGTTTGTTCGGGGCGCAGTATTTT.

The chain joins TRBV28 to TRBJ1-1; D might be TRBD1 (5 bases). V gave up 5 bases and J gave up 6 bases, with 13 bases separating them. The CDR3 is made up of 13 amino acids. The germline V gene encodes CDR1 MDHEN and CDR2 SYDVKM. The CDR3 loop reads CASSPSWGAEAFF. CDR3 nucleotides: TGTGCCAGCAGTCCCTCATGGGGGGCTGAAGCTTTCTTT. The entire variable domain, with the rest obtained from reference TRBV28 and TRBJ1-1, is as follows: DVKVTQSSRYLVKRTGEKVFLECVQDMDHENMFWYRQDPGLGLRLIYFSYDVKMKEKGDIPEGYSVSREKKERFSLILESASTNQTSMYLCASSPSWGAEAFFGQGTRLTVV.

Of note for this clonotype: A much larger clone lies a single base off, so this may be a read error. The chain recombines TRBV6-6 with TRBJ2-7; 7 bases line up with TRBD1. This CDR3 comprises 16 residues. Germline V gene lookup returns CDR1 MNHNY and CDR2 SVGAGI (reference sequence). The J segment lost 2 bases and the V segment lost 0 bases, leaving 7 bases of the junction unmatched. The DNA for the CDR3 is TGTGCCAGCAGTTACTCGAGTCCAGGGGGACCCTACGAGCAGTACTTC. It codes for CASSYSSPGGPYEQYF.

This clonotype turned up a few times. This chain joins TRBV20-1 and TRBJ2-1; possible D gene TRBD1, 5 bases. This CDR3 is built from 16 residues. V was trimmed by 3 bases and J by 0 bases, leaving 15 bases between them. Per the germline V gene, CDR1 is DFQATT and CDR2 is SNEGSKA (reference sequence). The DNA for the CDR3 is TGCAGTGCTAGCGAAGGGGCAGCAAGCTCCTACAATGAGCAGTTCTTC. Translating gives CSASEGAASSYNEQFF.

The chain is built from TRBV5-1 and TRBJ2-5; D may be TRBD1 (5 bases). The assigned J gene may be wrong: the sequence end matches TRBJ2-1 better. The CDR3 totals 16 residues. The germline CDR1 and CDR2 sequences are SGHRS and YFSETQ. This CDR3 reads CASSLDQGLRSEEQFF. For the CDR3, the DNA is TGCGCCAGCAGCTTGGATCAGGGTCTGAGGAGTGAGGAGCAGTTCTTC.

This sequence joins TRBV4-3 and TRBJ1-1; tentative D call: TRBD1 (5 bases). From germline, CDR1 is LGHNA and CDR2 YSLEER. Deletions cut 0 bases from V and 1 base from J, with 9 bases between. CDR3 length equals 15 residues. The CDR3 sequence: CASSQETGRNTEAFF. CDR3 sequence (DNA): TGCGCCAGCAGCCAAGAAACAGGTAGGAACACTGAAGCTTTCTTT.

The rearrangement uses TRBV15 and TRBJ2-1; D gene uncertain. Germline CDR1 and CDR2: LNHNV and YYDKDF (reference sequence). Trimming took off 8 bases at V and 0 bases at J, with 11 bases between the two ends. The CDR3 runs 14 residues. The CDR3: CATRTRSSYNEQFF. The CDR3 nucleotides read TGTGCCACCCGAACCAGGAGCTCCTACAATGAGCAGTTCTTC. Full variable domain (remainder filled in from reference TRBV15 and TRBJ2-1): DAMVIQNPRYQVTQFGKPVTLSCSQTLNHNVMYWYQQKSSQAPKLLFHYYDKDFNNEADTPDNFQSRRPNTSFCFLDIRSPGLGDTAMYLCATRTRSSYNEQFFGPGTRLTVL.

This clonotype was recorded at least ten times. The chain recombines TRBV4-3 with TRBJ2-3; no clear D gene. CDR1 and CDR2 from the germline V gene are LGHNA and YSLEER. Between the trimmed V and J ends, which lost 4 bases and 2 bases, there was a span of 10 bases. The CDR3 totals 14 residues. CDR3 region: CASSLDENTDTQYF. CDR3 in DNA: TGCGCCAGCAGCCTCGACGAAAACACAGATACGCAGTATTTT.

The CDR3: CASSDRQGVGETQYF. The CDR3 coding sequence is TGCGCCAGCAGCGACAGACAGGGGGTGGGAGAGACCCAGTACTTC. The J gene is TRBJ2-5, the V gene TRBV5-1, with 9 nucleotides matching TRBD1. The CDR3 length is 15 residues. CDR1 SGHRS and CDR2 YFSETQ come from the germline V gene. Trimming removed 4 bases from V and 4 bases from J; junction bases left unmatched: 8.

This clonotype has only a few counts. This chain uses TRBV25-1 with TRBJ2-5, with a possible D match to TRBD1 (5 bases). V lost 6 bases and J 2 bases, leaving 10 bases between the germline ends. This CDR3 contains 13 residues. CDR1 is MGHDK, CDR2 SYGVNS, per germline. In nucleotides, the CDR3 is TGTGCCAGCAGAACCAGGGTGCAAGAGACCCAGTACTTC. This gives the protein CASRTRVQETQYF.

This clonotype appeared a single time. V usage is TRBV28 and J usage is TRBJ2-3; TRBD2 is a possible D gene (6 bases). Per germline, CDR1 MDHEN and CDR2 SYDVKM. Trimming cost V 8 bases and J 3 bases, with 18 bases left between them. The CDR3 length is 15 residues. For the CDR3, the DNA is TGTGCCAGCCTGATTGGAGGGTTTGGTACAGATACGCAGTATTTT. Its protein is CASLIGGFGTDTQYF.

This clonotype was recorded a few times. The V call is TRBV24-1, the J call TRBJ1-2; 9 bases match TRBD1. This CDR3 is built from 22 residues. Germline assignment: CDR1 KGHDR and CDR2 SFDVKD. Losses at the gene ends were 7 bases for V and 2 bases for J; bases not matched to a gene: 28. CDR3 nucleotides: TGTGCCACCAGCGGAGTGGGGAGTGTTGAACCGGGACAGGGACCTCTCAACTATGGCTACACCTTC. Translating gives CATSGVGSVEPGQGPLNYGYTF.

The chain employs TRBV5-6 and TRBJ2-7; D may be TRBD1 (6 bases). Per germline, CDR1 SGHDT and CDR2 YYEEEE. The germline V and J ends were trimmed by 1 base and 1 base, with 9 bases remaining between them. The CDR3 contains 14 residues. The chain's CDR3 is CASSLTQGSYEQYF. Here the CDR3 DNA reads TGTGCCAGCAGCTTGACACAGGGATCCTACGAGCAGTACTTC.